A selection of T cell receptor beta chains follows, all from one sample in a study of cytomegalovirus exposure and HLA in healthy donors. TCRdb's copy holds only in-frame clones and misses some; the assay was immunoSEQ multiplex PCR. This table has 150,000 to 200,000 clones, about 81% appearing once. The sample comprised PBMCs. These receptors came from a woman aged 50 to 65 in good health and CMV-seropositive. Each CDR3 is given with its conserved first and last residue. D genes are given only for firm matches. Some rows have no size entry. The others give once, few or many, or a class for an expanded clone.

>NA|NA|TRBV6-1|TRBJ1-5|15
TGTGCCAGCAGTGAACTGAGTGGAGGCAATCAGCCCCAGCATTTT
CASSELSGGNQPQHF
>NA|NA|TRBV11-2|TRBJ2-2|15
TGTGCCAGCAGCTTAGTACGGGGGGCCGCCGGGGAGCTGTTTTTT
CASSLVRGAAGELFF
>NA|NA|TRBV19|TRBJ1-6|14
TGTGCCAGTAGTAGCGGACAGATAAATTCACCCCTCCACTTT
CASSSGQINSPLHF
>NA|NA|TRBV6-5|TRBJ1-6|15
TGTGCCACGCGGGGGGTCGCCACGTCGAATTCACCCCTCCACTTT
CATRGVATSNSPLHF
>NA|few|TRBV5-1|TRBJ1-2|13
TGCGCCAGCACCCTCGGGGGGAACTATGGCTACACCTTC
CASTLGGNYGYTF
>NA|NA|TRBV29-1|TRBJ1-4|15
TGCAGCGTTGAAGACGGGGGGACTGGTGGGGAAAAACTGTTTTTT
CSVEDGGTGGEKLFF
>TRBD2|once|TRBV5-1|TRBJ2-1|16
TGCGCCAGCAGCTTGGGACTAGCGGGGGGGCGTGATGAGCAGTTCTTC
CASSLGLAGGRDEQFF
>TRBD1|once|TRBV4-3|TRBJ1-6|21
TGCGCCAGCAGCCAAGATCGAGGACAGGGGTTCATGATGTCCTATAATTCACCCCTCCACTTT
CASSQDRGQGFMMSYNSPLHF
>NA|NA|TRBV5-6|TRBJ1-1|16
TGTGCCAGCAGCTTGGCCGTCGGAGGGCGGGACACTGAAGCTTTCTTT
CASSLAVGGRDTEAFF
>NA|once|TRBV19|TRBJ2-2|15
TGTGCCAGTAGTGTGGGACACCTTAGCTCCGGGGAGCTGTTTTTT
CASSVGHLSSGELFF
>NA|NA|TRBV18|TRBJ2-7|16
TGTGCCAGCTCACCCCTGGGACCCGGGGGAACCTACGAGCAGTACTTC
CASSPLGPGGTYEQYF
>TRBD1|NA|TRBV6-1|TRBJ1-2|14
TGTGCCAGCAGTGACCGGACAGGGCGGGATGGCTACACCTTC
CASSDRTGRDGYTF
>TRBD1|NA|TRBV5-4|TRBJ1-3|15
TGTGCCAGCAGCTTGCAGGGGGCAAATGGAAACACCATATATTTT
CASSLQGANGNTIYF
>TRBD1|once|TRBV6-6|TRBJ2-2|15
TGTGCCAGCAGCCCGACAGGGGGCAAGGGCGGGGAGCTGTTTTTT
CASSPTGGKGGELFF
>TRBD1|NA|TRBV7-7|TRBJ1-2|16
TGTGCCAGCAGCTTCCTGGACAGGCGAACTGACTATGGCTACACCTTC
CASSFLDRRTDYGYTF
>NA|NA|TRBV11-2|TRBJ2-1|14
TGTGTCAGCAGCGCCGGACTAAATCCTAATGAGCAGTTCTTC
CVSSAGLNPNEQFF
>NA|NA|TRBV10-3|TRBJ1-5|17
TGTGCCATCAGTGCTGATCGGGGGGCGCTTAACAATCAGCCCCAGCATTTT
CAISADRGALNNQPQHF
>TRBD2|NA|TRBV27|TRBJ2-3|17
TGTGCCAGCAGTGACACTCTAGCGGGCCCGGGGAGAAATACGCAGTATTTT
CASSDTLAGPGRNTQYF
>NA|NA|TRBV2|TRBJ2-5|11
TGTGCCACATCTAGAACGGAGACCCAGTACTTC
CATSRTETQYF
>NA|NA|TRBV29-1|TRBJ2-5|13
TGCAGCGTTGAAGATTGGGCTAAAGAGACCCAGTACTTC
CSVEDWAKETQYF
>NA|NA|TRBV11-2|TRBJ2-1|15
TGTGCCAGCTCCATTAGCGCCCCTTCCTACAATGAGCAGTTCTTC
CASSISAPSYNEQFF
>NA|NA|TRBV28|TRBJ2-1|17
TGTGCCAGCAGTTCCCCAGCGACAGGATCAACCTACAATGAGCAGTTCTTC
CASSSPATGSTYNEQFF
>TRBD1|NA|TRBV5-8|TRBJ2-7|15
TGTGCCAGCAGCTTGAGGGGACAGGCTAGGGGCGAGCAGTACTTC
CASSLRGQARGEQYF
>TRBD2|NA|TRBV15|TRBJ2-3|16
TGTGCCACCACCCCAGCCCATACGGGAGGGACAGATACGCAGTATTTT
CATTPAHTGGTDTQYF
>TRBD2|NA|TRBV7-9|TRBJ2-3|15
TGTGCCAGCAGACAAGGACTAGCGGGGGCAGATACGCAGTATTTT
CASRQGLAGADTQYF
>NA|NA|TRBV5-1|TRBJ2-6|13
TGCGCCAGCAGGGCGTCTGGGGCCAACGGCCTGACTTTC
CASRASGANGLTF
>NA|NA|TRBV5-1|TRBJ2-7|16
TGCGCCAGCAGCTTATTTTCGGGACTGGGCTCCTACGAGCAGTACTTC
CASSLFSGLGSYEQYF
>TRBD1|few|TRBV18|TRBJ2-5|18
TGTGCCAGCTCACCACTACCCTCCAGGACAGGGGGTGGAGAGACCCAGTACTTC
CASSPLPSRTGGGETQYF
>NA|NA|TRBV23-1|TRBJ2-1|15
TGCGCCAGCAGTCGTCCCGGGACACCGTACAATGAGCAGTTCTTC
CASSRPGTPYNEQFF
>NA|once|TRBV6-1|TRBJ2-1|16
TGTGCCAGCAGTGAAATACAAGGACTAACCCACAATGAGCAGTTCTTC
CASSEIQGLTHNEQFF
>NA|NA|TRBV6-7|TRBJ1-5|19
TGTGCCAGCAGCAACTCCACAGGGTTTGGGAACTCTAGCAATCAGCCCCAGCATTTT
CASSNSTGFGNSSNQPQHF
>NA|NA|TRBV6-1|TRBJ2-7|16
TGTGCCAGCAGTCAAGGGACCGGGACAATCCTTTACGAGCAGTACTTC
CASSQGTGTILYEQYF
>NA|NA|TRBV4-2|TRBJ2-5|14
TGTGCCAGCAGCCAAGAAACTGCCCGAGGGACCCAGTACTTC
CASSQETARGTQYF
>TRBD2|NA|TRBV18|TRBJ2-3|16
TGTGCCAGCTCACCCTTGGGACTAGCCCACACAGATACGCAGTATTTT
CASSPLGLAHTDTQYF